This is a list of T cell receptor beta chains from one sample in a study of Ad26.COV2.S vaccination and SARS-CoV-2 variants. The protocol was immunoSEQ multiplex PCR, while the TCRdb copy is restricted to in-frame clones and leaves out a portion. The table has 510,000 or so clones, roughly nine tenths seen once. The sequences come from peripheral blood, collected in a trial of Ad26.COV2.S vaccine versus placebo. The receptors here all came from a person between 18 and 65 years old who received the Ad26.COV2.S COVID-19 vaccine or a placebo. CDR3s include the opening cysteine and the closing phenylalanine or tryptophan. Fields, in order: clone size, J gene, D gene, V gene, CDR3 protein, CDR3 DNA. The D gene is left open where the match is weak. Expanded clones are given a class, and other clones once, few, many or no size at all.

clone_size: NA; j_call: TRBJ2-7; d_call: NA; v_call: TRBV6-2/TRBV6-3; cdr3_aa: CASSRSGTEQYF; cdr3_nt: TGTGCCAGCAGCCGCTCCGGGACCGAGCAGTACTTC
clone_size: NA; j_call: TRBJ2-2; d_call: TRBD1; v_call: TRBV24-1; cdr3_aa: CATSDLSRTGGPTANTGELFF; cdr3_nt: TGTGCCACCAGTGATTTGTCGCGGACAGGGGGCCCAACTGCGAACACCGGGGAGCTGTTTTTT
clone_size: NA; j_call: TRBJ2-7; d_call: TRBD2; v_call: TRBV11-2; cdr3_aa: CASSPGGMPPRDEQYF; cdr3_nt: TGTGCCAGCAGCCCGGGGGGTATGCCCCCCAGGGACGAGCAGTACTTC
clone_size: few; j_call: TRBJ2-7; d_call: NA; v_call: TRBV28; cdr3_aa: CASRGSAYEQYF; cdr3_nt: TGTGCCAGCCGCGGGTCTGCCTACGAGCAGTACTTC
clone_size: NA; j_call: TRBJ1-5; d_call: NA; v_call: TRBV21-1; cdr3_aa: CASGHSNQPQHF; cdr3_nt: TGTGCCAGCGGGCACAGCAATCAGCCCCAGCATTTT
clone_size: NA; j_call: TRBJ2-7; d_call: TRBD2; v_call: TRBV7-6; cdr3_aa: CASSLGLGGSYEQYF; cdr3_nt: TGTGCCAGCAGCTTAGGTCTGGGGGGGTCCTACGAGCAGTACTTC
clone_size: NA; j_call: TRBJ2-1; d_call: NA; v_call: TRBV7-6; cdr3_aa: CASSPTSWSRSEQFF; cdr3_nt: TGTGCCAGCAGCCCTACTAGCTGGTCACGTAGTGAGCAGTTCTTC
clone_size: NA; j_call: TRBJ1-1; d_call: TRBD1; v_call: TRBV7-3; cdr3_aa: CASSLRVQGDTEAFF; cdr3_nt: TGTGCCAGCAGCTTAAGGGTTCAGGGGGACACTGAAGCTTTCTTT
clone_size: NA; j_call: TRBJ1-2; d_call: TRBD1; v_call: TRBV6-1; cdr3_aa: CASSEVGTGGYTF; cdr3_nt: TGTGCCAGCAGTGAGGTCGGGACAGGGGGCTACACCTTC
clone_size: NA; j_call: TRBJ2-2; d_call: NA; v_call: TRBV25-1; cdr3_aa: CASSTTGAGELFF; cdr3_nt: TGTGCCAGCAGTACGACAGGAGCCGGGGAGCTGTTTTTT
clone_size: NA; j_call: TRBJ1-1; d_call: TRBD1; v_call: TRBV2; cdr3_aa: CASTRDRVRNTEAFF; cdr3_nt: TGTGCCAGCACCCGGGACAGGGTACGAAACACTGAAGCTTTCTTT
clone_size: NA; j_call: TRBJ1-3; d_call: TRBD1; v_call: TRBV11-2; cdr3_aa: CATSQGALNTIYF; cdr3_nt: TGTGCCACCTCGCAGGGGGCTTTGAACACCATATATTTT
clone_size: NA; j_call: TRBJ2-1; d_call: NA; v_call: TRBV27; cdr3_aa: CASSLSRGGYNEQFF; cdr3_nt: TGTGCCAGCAGTTTATCGAGGGGGGGCTACAATGAGCAGTTCTTC
clone_size: NA; j_call: TRBJ1-6; d_call: NA; v_call: TRBV25-1; cdr3_aa: CVPPGGNSPLHF; cdr3_nt: TGTGTCCCGCCGGGAGGGAATTCACCCCTCCACTTT
clone_size: NA; j_call: TRBJ2-5; d_call: TRBD1; v_call: TRBV7-2; cdr3_aa: CASSPDRIPRTQYF; cdr3_nt: TGTGCCAGCAGCCCGGACAGGATACCTAGGACCCAGTACTTC
clone_size: NA; j_call: TRBJ1-2; d_call: TRBD1; v_call: TRBV2; cdr3_aa: CAWTGSSYGYTF; cdr3_nt: TGTGCCTGGACAGGGAGTTCCTATGGCTACACCTTC
clone_size: once; j_call: TRBJ2-4; d_call: NA; v_call: TRBV28; cdr3_aa: CASSSVRVNIQYF; cdr3_nt: TGTGCCAGCAGTTCCGTCAGGGTGAACATTCAGTACTTC
clone_size: NA; j_call: TRBJ1-5; d_call: TRBD1; v_call: TRBV28; cdr3_aa: CASSFVMGQRDQPQHF; cdr3_nt: TGTGCCAGCAGTTTTGTTATGGGACAGAGGGATCAGCCCCAGCATTTT
clone_size: NA; j_call: TRBJ1-2; d_call: NA; v_call: TRBV7-9; cdr3_aa: CASSLEATAQGYTF; cdr3_nt: TGTGCCAGCAGCTTAGAGGCGACAGCCCAAGGCTACACCTTC
clone_size: NA; j_call: TRBJ2-1; d_call: TRBD2; v_call: TRBV28; cdr3_aa: CASSSPGLNFNEQFF; cdr3_nt: TGTGCCAGCAGTTCCCCGGGACTAAACTTCAATGAGCAGTTCTTC
clone_size: NA; j_call: TRBJ2-2; d_call: NA; v_call: TRBV7-2; cdr3_aa: CASSLVKGSGTGELFF; cdr3_nt: TGTGCCAGCAGCTTAGTGAAAGGGTCGGGCACCGGGGAGCTGTTTTTT
clone_size: few; j_call: TRBJ2-7; d_call: TRBD1; v_call: TRBV5-4; cdr3_aa: CASSSKRDRDPYEQYF; cdr3_nt: TGTGCCAGCAGCTCAAAACGGGACAGGGACCCCTACGAGCAGTACTTC
clone_size: NA; j_call: TRBJ2-1; d_call: NA; v_call: TRBV11-2; cdr3_aa: CASSLDLRGRANEQFF; cdr3_nt: TGTGCCAGCAGCTTAGATCTGCGGGGCCGGGCCAATGAGCAGTTCTTC
clone_size: few; j_call: TRBJ2-7; d_call: TRBD2; v_call: TRBV29-1; cdr3_aa: CSVVWLAEPYEQYF; cdr3_nt: TGCAGCGTTGTTTGGCTAGCGGAACCCTACGAGCAGTACTTC
clone_size: NA; j_call: TRBJ2-2; d_call: NA; v_call: TRBV6-4; cdr3_aa: CASSRSANTGELFF; cdr3_nt: TGTGCCAGCAGTCGCTCCGCGAACACCGGGGAGCTGTTTTTT
clone_size: NA; j_call: TRBJ1-1; d_call: NA; v_call: TRBV6-5; cdr3_aa: CASSPRPEQGAFF; cdr3_nt: TGTGCCAGCAGTCCTAGGCCCGAACAGGGAGCTTTCTTT
clone_size: NA; j_call: TRBJ2-7; d_call: NA; v_call: TRBV11-2; cdr3_aa: CASSLGGRVDVYEQYF; cdr3_nt: TGTGCCAGCAGCTTAGGAGGCAGGGTAGACGTCTACGAGCAGTACTTC
clone_size: NA; j_call: TRBJ2-7; d_call: NA; v_call: TRBV4-3; cdr3_aa: CASSQAGTTAGGEQYF; cdr3_nt: TGCGCCAGCAGCCAAGCGGGCACCACGGCCGGCGGCGAGCAGTACTTC
clone_size: NA; j_call: TRBJ2-5; d_call: NA; v_call: TRBV19; cdr3_aa: CASSLTGMGTQYF; cdr3_nt: TGTGCCAGTAGCCTAACAGGGATGGGGACCCAGTACTTC
clone_size: NA; j_call: TRBJ1-1; d_call: NA; v_call: TRBV27; cdr3_aa: CATRLASVTEAFF; cdr3_nt: TGTGCCACTAGACTTGCGTCGGTCACTGAAGCTTTCTTT
clone_size: NA; j_call: TRBJ1-6; d_call: TRBD1; v_call: TRBV29-1; cdr3_aa: CSVQTGTAHNSPLHF; cdr3_nt: TGCAGCGTTCAGACCGGGACAGCACATAATTCACCCCTCCACTTT
clone_size: NA; j_call: TRBJ1-1; d_call: NA; v_call: TRBV6-5; cdr3_aa: CASARPNTEAFF; cdr3_nt: TGTGCCAGCGCAAGACCGAACACTGAAGCTTTCTTT
clone_size: NA; j_call: TRBJ2-6; d_call: NA; v_call: TRBV10-3; cdr3_aa: CAISGRGSGANVLTF; cdr3_nt: TGTGCCATCAGTGGTCGGGGCTCTGGGGCCAACGTCCTGACTTTC
clone_size: NA; j_call: TRBJ2-3; d_call: TRBD2; v_call: TRBV7-9; cdr3_aa: CASSSPTASGGGTDTQYF; cdr3_nt: TGTGCCAGCAGCTCACCGACCGCTAGCGGAGGCGGCACAGATACGCAGTATTTT
clone_size: NA; j_call: TRBJ1-1; d_call: NA; v_call: TRBV28; cdr3_aa: CASSLGGFAEAFF; cdr3_nt: TGTGCCAGCAGTTTGGGGGGGTTCGCTGAAGCTTTCTTT
clone_size: once; j_call: TRBJ2-5; d_call: NA; v_call: TRBV27; cdr3_aa: CASRDTKLPQETQYF; cdr3_nt: TGTGCCAGCAGGGACACAAAATTACCACAAGAGACCCAGTACTTC
clone_size: NA; j_call: TRBJ2-7; d_call: NA; v_call: TRBV7-9; cdr3_aa: CASGRGLPYEQYF; cdr3_nt: TGTGCCAGCGGAAGGGGTCTCCCCTACGAGCAGTACTTC
clone_size: NA; j_call: TRBJ2-1; d_call: TRBD2; v_call: TRBV27; cdr3_aa: CASSFGGSVRNEQFF; cdr3_nt: TGTGCCAGCAGTTTTGGCGGGAGCGTACGTAATGAGCAGTTCTTC
clone_size: NA; j_call: TRBJ2-2; d_call: TRBD2; v_call: TRBV19; cdr3_aa: CASSTNSLAGVDTGELFF; cdr3_nt: TGTGCCAGTAGTACTAACTCACTAGCGGGAGTCGACACCGGGGAGCTGTTTTTT
clone_size: NA; j_call: TRBJ2-1; d_call: TRBD2; v_call: TRBV4-3; cdr3_aa: CASSQARLAVNEQFF; cdr3_nt: TGCGCCAGCAGCCAAGCAAGACTAGCGGTCAATGAGCAGTTCTTC
clone_size: NA; j_call: TRBJ1-1; d_call: NA; v_call: TRBV18; cdr3_aa: CASSPKGGDTEAFF; cdr3_nt: TGTGCCAGCTCACCGAAGGGTGGGGACACTGAAGCTTTCTTT
clone_size: NA; j_call: TRBJ1-3; d_call: NA; v_call: TRBV6-5; cdr3_aa: CASRVGALGGNTIYF; cdr3_nt: TGTGCCAGCAGGGTCGGGGCCCTAGGAGGAAACACCATATATTTT
clone_size: NA; j_call: TRBJ2-2; d_call: NA; v_call: TRBV27; cdr3_aa: CASSLGRLNTGELFF; cdr3_nt: TGTGCCAGCAGTTTAGGTCGGCTAAACACCGGGGAGCTGTTTTTT
clone_size: NA; j_call: TRBJ2-6; d_call: NA; v_call: TRBV5-4; cdr3_aa: CASSLVAGGGGANVLTF; cdr3_nt: TGTGCCAGCAGCTTGGTTGCCGGGGGTGGAGGGGCCAACGTCCTGACTTTC
clone_size: NA; j_call: TRBJ1-1; d_call: NA; v_call: TRBV28; cdr3_aa: CASTLLSGHTMNTEAFF; cdr3_nt: TGTGCCAGCACCTTATTATCCGGACATACCATGAACACTGAAGCTTTCTTT
clone_size: NA; j_call: TRBJ1-5; d_call: TRBD1; v_call: TRBV6-5; cdr3_aa: CASTGTGNQPQHF; cdr3_nt: TGTGCCAGCACCGGGACAGGTAATCAGCCCCAGCATTTT
clone_size: NA; j_call: TRBJ2-7; d_call: NA; v_call: TRBV24-1; cdr3_aa: CATRSGLAGEQYF; cdr3_nt: TGTGCCACCAGATCGGGCCTCGCCGGCGAGCAGTACTTC
clone_size: NA; j_call: TRBJ1-2; d_call: NA; v_call: TRBV5-1; cdr3_aa: CASSLGPQGTGGYTF; cdr3_nt: TGCGCCAGCAGCTTGGGGCCACAGGGAACAGGTGGCTACACCTTC
clone_size: NA; j_call: TRBJ2-2; d_call: TRBD2; v_call: TRBV5-4; cdr3_aa: CASSGGTSGHTGELFF; cdr3_nt: TGTGCCAGCAGCGGAGGGACTAGCGGACACACCGGGGAGCTGTTTTTT
clone_size: NA; j_call: TRBJ1-5; d_call: NA; v_call: TRBV6-5; cdr3_aa: CASSYSLPPPQHF; cdr3_nt: TGTGCCAGCAGTTACTCGTTACCGCCGCCCCAGCATTTT
clone_size: NA; j_call: TRBJ2-1; d_call: NA; v_call: TRBV28; cdr3_aa: CASRLGWSHNEQFF; cdr3_nt: TGTGCCAGCAGGCTTGGCTGGAGCCACAATGAGCAGTTCTTC
clone_size: NA; j_call: TRBJ1-1; d_call: NA; v_call: TRBV6-4; cdr3_aa: CASSEPRWAPEAFF; cdr3_nt: TGTGCCAGCAGTGAACCGAGATGGGCCCCTGAAGCTTTCTTT
clone_size: NA; j_call: TRBJ2-5; d_call: NA; v_call: TRBV24-1; cdr3_aa: CATSDPGGGRETQYF; cdr3_nt: TGTGCCACCAGTGACCCCGGAGGGGGCAGAGAGACCCAGTACTTC